This T cell receptor (beta chain) was obtained from a study of CD8+ T cells in alopecia areata. This sample's treatment: oral pan-JAK inhibitor, 5-10 mg twice daily. RNA was extracted and reverse transcribed into cDNA as the sequencing template. The table came from immunoSEQ multiplex PCR; TCRdb's copy has only in-frame clones and leaves some out. The table records 150,000 to 250,000 clones, roughly 60% of them present only once. This clone was seen only once. Germline V gene lookup returns CDR1 SEHNR and CDR2 FQNEAQ (reference sequence). V lost 4 bases and J lost 2, with 18 bases in between. This CDR3 spans 16 amino acids.

This receptor was identified in a human donor with alopecia areata. The input for sequencing was CD4+ T cells sorted from blood, taken at week 24, from a patient treated with tofacitinib. The rearrangement links TRBV7-9 to TRBJ2-7; D ambiguous. CDR3 region: CASSYHLMVPTYEQYF. CDR3 nucleotide sequence: TGTGCCAGCAGCTACCACCTAATGGTTCCTACCTACGAGCAGTACTTC.